A single sample gave rise to the 25 T cell receptor beta chains below, sequenced in a study of long-term antiretroviral therapy in people with HIV. Assay version v3.0 of immunoSEQ was used, and it was run at survey level. Measured with immunoSEQ multiplex PCR; TCRdb has only the in-frame clones, and not every one. Seen here are tens of thousands of clones, 75% to 90% observed once, and the top ten hold more than 4.5%. Specimen: unsorted PBMCs, collected 1.5 years after starting antiretroviral therapy. Receptors originate from a man between 18 and 35 years old with HIV.

The CDR3 nucleotides read TGTGCCAGCAGCCCCCCCGGGACTAGCGGGCCATACAATGAGCAGTTCTTC. Translated: CASSPPGTSGPYNEQFF. This sequence joins TRBV14 and TRBJ2-1; 12 bases match TRBD2. After removal of 4 bases from V and 4 bases from J, the junction contained 8 bases not matched to a gene. This CDR3 comprises 17 residues. Germline values: CDR1 SGHDN, CDR2 FVKESK.

The chain couples TRBV28 to TRBJ1-5; TRBD1 is a possible D gene (5 bases). Germline V gene sequence: CDR1 MDHEN, CDR2 SYDVKM. The CDR3 length is 10 residues. V shed 9 bases and J shed 6 bases, with 6 bases lying between them. The CDR3 spells CASGGQPQHF. The CDR3 DNA is TGTGCCAGTGGGGGTCAGCCCCAGCATTTT.

This clone occurred a few times. The chain recombines TRBV7-2 with TRBJ2-7; D unclear. This CDR3 spans 11 amino acids. The germline gives CDR1 SGHTA, CDR2 FQGNSA. The V gene lost 1 base and the J gene lost 6 bases, with 4 bases spanning the gap. CDR3 coding DNA: TGTGCCAGCAGCTTAGTCGGCGAGCAGTACTTC. It yields the protein CASSLVGEQYF.

The CDR3 is CASSTTVGNRGFTDTQYF. In nucleotides, the CDR3 is TGTGCCAGCAGCACAACCGTAGGGAACAGGGGTTTCACAGATACGCAGTATTTT. The chain carries TRBV28 and TRBJ2-3; 7 bases match TRBD1. Germline assignment: CDR1 MDHEN and CDR2 SYDVKM. V lost 6 bases and J lost 2; bases outside the gene matches: 17. CDR3 length: 18 residues.

J is TRBJ2-3 and V is TRBV28; D perhaps matches TRBD2 (6 bases). Germline CDR1 and CDR2: MDHEN and SYDVKM. V lost 6 bases to trimming and J lost 2 bases, with 21 bases between them. This CDR3 is 17 amino acids long. The CDR3 DNA reads as TGTGCCAGCAGCCCTTCCCGAGGGACTGAAGACACAGATACGCAGTATTTT. As protein: CASSPSRGTEDTDTQYF.

The chain employs TRBV5-1 and TRBJ1-1; 8 nucleotides agree with TRBD1. The CDR3 consists of 15 residues. V shed 5 bases, J shed 1 base, and the junction held 7 bases outside the gene matches. Germline assignment: CDR1 SGHRS and CDR2 YFSETQ. In nucleotides, the CDR3 is TGCGCCAGCAGTTTAAGCGGGACAGGGAACACTGAAGCTTTCTTT. The encoded protein is CASSLSGTGNTEAFF.

The chain combines TRBV18 with TRBJ2-7; D gene unclear. V lost 4 bases to trimming and J lost 0 bases, with 16 bases between them. The CDR3 length is 16 residues. From germline, CDR1 is KGHSH and CDR2 LQKENI. The CDR3 DNA reads TGTGCCAGCTCACGACTCGCCAGGTTGCCCTCCTACGAGCAGTACTTC. Its protein product is CASSRLARLPSYEQYF.

This clone occurred once. The chain combines TRBV30 with TRBJ2-5; 7 nucleotides match TRBD1. V lost 5 bases to trimming and J lost 5 bases; unmatched junction nucleotides: 5. This CDR3 is 12 amino acids long. Looked up from germline, CDR1 is GTSNPN and CDR2 is SVGIG (reference sequence). This CDR3 is CAWDRVGETQYF. CDR3 in DNA: TGTGCCTGGGACAGGGTAGGGGAGACCCAGTACTTC.

This chain links TRBV4-3 with TRBJ2-7; D call uncertain. The germline V gene encodes CDR1 LGHNA and CDR2 YSLEER. Trimming removed 1 base from V and 3 bases from J, with 13 bases in between. The CDR3 spans 15 residues. CDR3: CASSQGKGWIYEQYF. CDR3 in DNA: TGCGCCAGCAGCCAAGGCAAGGGATGGATCTACGAGCAGTACTTC.

This clone turned up a few times. The chain recombines TRBV6-4 with TRBJ2-2; D gene ambiguous. V lost 0 bases and J 5 bases, leaving 1 base between the germline ends. There are 12 residues in the CDR3. Germline V gene sequence: CDR1 MRHNA, CDR2 SNTAGT. The CDR3 protein is CASSDSTGELFF. The CDR3 DNA reads as TGTGCCAGCAGTGACTCGACCGGGGAGCTGTTTTTT.

In this sample, this clone turned up a few times. The J gene is TRBJ2-7, the V gene TRBV4-1; no reliable D call. Per the germline V gene, CDR1 is MGHRA and CDR2 is YSYEKL. Between the trimmed V and J ends, which lost 0 bases and 7 bases, there was a span of 10 bases. CDR3 length: 13 amino acids. The CDR3, as DNA: TGCGCCAGCAGCCAAGATCTGGGGAAAGAGCAGTACTTC. Translation: CASSQDLGKEQYF.

This rearrangement joins TRBV18 to TRBJ2-7; a possible D gene is TRBD2 (7 bases). Deletions cut 4 bases from V and 4 bases from J, with 17 bases between. Germline V gene lookup returns CDR1 KGHSH and CDR2 LQKENI. This CDR3 has 15 amino acids. Here the CDR3 DNA reads TGTGCCAGCTCACGGGCCGCGGGGGCTGGATACGAGCAGTACTTC. This translates into CASSRAAGAGYEQYF. The full variable domain, with the rest looked up from reference TRBV18 and TRBJ2-7, is NAGVMQNPRHLVRRRGQEARLRCSPMKGHSHVYWYRQLPEEGLKFMVYLQKENIIDESGMPKERFSAEFPKEGPSILRIQQVVRGDSAAYFCASSRAAGAGYEQYFGPGTRLTVT.

The V gene is TRBV28, the J gene TRBJ1-5; TRBD1 might be the D (5 bases). The CDR3 length is 16 residues. In germline, CDR1 is MDHEN, CDR2 SYDVKM. V gave up 2 bases and J gave up 5 bases, with 16 bases separating them. The CDR3 region is CASSLMSTGRYQPQHF. The CDR3, as DNA: TGTGCCAGCAGTTTAATGTCGACGGGACGATATCAGCCCCAGCATTTT.

V gene TRBV5-4 combines with J gene TRBJ2-2; D is undetermined. This CDR3 region has 13 residues. The V gene's germline CDR1 is SGHNT and CDR2 YYREEE (reference sequence). Trimming stripped 4 bases from V and 5 bases from J, with 9 bases between. The CDR3 coding sequence is TGTGCCAGCAGCATTGTAAGAACCGGGGAGCTGTTTTTT. Its protein is CASSIVRTGELFF.

The chain recombines TRBV21-1 with TRBJ2-7; the D call in the table, TRBD2, was not verified against the DNA. TRBV21-1 represents a pseudogene. The CDR3 has 17 residues. CDR3 nucleotide sequence: TGTGCCAGCAGCCCGGGACTAGCGGGAGACAGCTCCTACGAGCAGTACTTC. As protein: CASSPGLAGDSSYEQYF.

The chain uses TRBV6-6 and TRBJ2-3; D ambiguous. The CDR3 length is 14 residues. CDR1 and CDR2 (germline): MNHNY, SVGAGI (reference sequence). V lost 1 base and J 0 bases, leaving 5 bases between the germline ends. CDR3 sequence reads: CASSYFPSTDTQYF. As DNA, the CDR3 is TGTGCCAGCAGTTACTTCCCGAGCACAGATACGCAGTATTTT.

The J gene is TRBJ2-3, the V gene TRBV11-3; tentative D call: TRBD1 (7 bases). Germline loops: CDR1 SGHNT, CDR2 YENEEA. The CDR3 length is 15 residues. Trimming cost V 4 bases and J 2 bases, with 13 bases left between them. Here the CDR3 DNA reads TGTGCCAGCAGCTCATCGGAGGGGGCCACAGATACGCAGTATTTT. Encoded protein: CASSSSEGATDTQYF.

The chain combines TRBV7-9 with TRBJ2-7, with D unclear. The V gene's germline CDR1 is SEHNR and CDR2 FQNEAQ (reference sequence). V shed 4 bases and J shed 2 bases, with 12 bases lying between them. CDR3 length: 14 residues. Written as DNA, the CDR3 is TGTGCCAGCAGCTCCACTGTGAACGCCTACGAGCAGTACTTC. The encoded protein is CASSSTVNAYEQYF. Variable domain in full (rest from reference TRBV7-9 and TRBJ2-7): DTGVSQNPRHKITKRGQNVTFRCDPISEHNRLYWYRQTLGQGPEFLTYFQNEAQLEKSRLLSDRFSAERPKGSFSTLEIQRTEQGDSAMYLCASSSTVNAYEQYFGPGTRLTVT.

This chain links TRBV7-9 with TRBJ2-7, with TRBD1 as a possible D gene (6 bases). The CDR3 consists of 16 residues. Trimming shortened V by 1 base and J by 3 bases, and 16 bases separated the two germline ends. The germline V gene has CDR1 SEHNR and CDR2 FQNEAQ (reference sequence). The CDR3, as DNA: TGTGCCAGCAGCTTAGGACCGGCGGAAGGGGGCTACGAGCAGTACTTC. Amino acid sequence: CASSLGPAEGGYEQYF.

V usage is TRBV4-3 and J usage is TRBJ2-7; 7 positions match TRBD2. This CDR3 spans 14 amino acids. J was trimmed by 12 bases and V by 0 bases; bases with no gene match: 11. Germline V CDR1 and CDR2: LGHNA, YSLEER. The CDR3 DNA sequence: TGCGCCAGCAGCCAAGACGGGCTAGCGGCCCAGCGGTACTTC. This translates into CASSQDGLAAQRYF.

The genes are TRBV20-1 and TRBJ2-7; D uncertain. CDR3 length equals 11 residues. The germline CDR1 and CDR2 sequences are DFQATT and SNEGSKA (reference sequence). The V end lost 3 bases, the J end lost 9 bases, and 12 bases lay between the germline ends. CDR3 DNA sequence: TGCAGTGCTAGTTTAATATCAGCGCAGTACTTC. This codes for CSASLISAQYF.

The chain employs TRBV5-1 and TRBJ2-7; D possibly corresponds to TRBD2 (6 bases). The V gene lost 0 bases and the J gene lost 0 bases, with 10 bases spanning the gap. This CDR3 region has 15 residues. Germline CDR1 reads SGHRS; CDR2 reads YFSETQ. The CDR3 coding sequence is TGCGCCAGCAGCTTGGACGGGAGTTTCTCCTACGAGCAGTACTTC. Translated: CASSLDGSFSYEQYF.

This sequence joins TRBV7-7 and TRBJ1-5; no definite D call. This CDR3 is built from 14 residues. The germline gives CDR1 SSHAT, CDR2 FNYEAQ (reference sequence). The ends were cut back, 1 base at V and 4 bases at J, with 8 bases in the middle. The CDR3 DNA follows: TGTGCCAGCAGCTTAGGCTCGAGAAATCAGCCCCAGCATTTT. Protein: CASSLGSRNQPQHF.

This clone was seen a single time. The rearrangement joins TRBV6-5 to TRBJ2-6, with D perhaps given as TRBD1 or TRBD2 (5 bases each). V lost 0 bases, J lost 2 bases, and 8 bases lay in between. The CDR3 is made up of 16 amino acids. Germline values: CDR1 MNHEY, CDR2 SVGAGI. CDR3 nucleotides: TGTGCCAGCAGTTACTCGTTGGGGGCTGGGGCCAACGTCCTGACTTTC. This translates into CASSYSLGAGANVLTF.

V usage is TRBV7-8 and J usage is TRBJ1-1; tentative D call: TRBD1 (6 bases). The ends were cut back, 3 bases at V and 6 bases at J, with 17 bases in the middle. The CDR3 consists of 15 residues. Germline values: CDR1 SGHVS, CDR2 FQNEAQ. The CDR3 region has the DNA TGTGCCAGCAGCTTTGTTGGGACCGAGGGGGCTGAAGCTTTCTTT. Amino acid sequence: CASSFVGTEGAEAFF.